A selection of T cell receptor beta chains follows, all from one sample in a study of CD8+CD57+ T cells in acquired aplastic anemia. TCRdb passed the reads through MiXCR, listing each CDR3 protein once. The top ten hold more than 3.5% of the sample, which has some 410,000 distinct CDR3 sequences, roughly 64% seen once. The sequencing input was sorted CD4+, CD8+, or CD8+CD57+ T cells (not recorded which) from PBMCs. Receptors originate from a human donor in good health, serving as a control. The CDR3 runs from the conserved cysteine through the conserved F or W. A D gene is named only where the DNA matches it firmly. Expanded clones are given a class, and other clones once, few, many or no size at all.

clone_size | j_call | d_call | v_call | cdr3_aa | cdr3_nt
. | TRBJ2-7 | TRBD1 | TRBV29-1 | CSVEWTGREQYF | TGCAGCGTTGAGTGGACAGGCCGCGAGCAGTACTTC
. | TRBJ2-7 | . | TRBV4-1 | CASRQNQPRSYEQYF | TGCGCCAGCCGCCAGAACCAACCGCGCTCCTACGAGCAGTACTTC
many | TRBJ2-1 | . | TRBV11-3 | CASSLGSNSYNEQFF | TGTGCCAGCAGCTTAGGTTCGAACTCCTACAATGAGCAGTTCTTC
. | TRBJ2-1 | TRBD2 | TRBV20-1 | CSAGTSGTMKQFF | TGCAGTGCTGGAACTAGCGGGACAATGAAGCAGTTCTTC
many | TRBJ2-5 | . | TRBV20-1 | CSASQYQETQYF | TGCAGTGCTAGTCAGTACCAAGAGACCCAGTACTTC
many | TRBJ2-7 | . | TRBV6-5 | CASSYSMDIYEQYF | TGTGCCAGCAGTTACTCTATGGACATCTACGAGCAGTACTTC
many | TRBJ1-1 | . | TRBV12-3/TRBV12-4 | CASSNMNTEAFF | TGTGCCAGCAGCAATATGAACACTGAAGCTTTCTTT
. | TRBJ1-3 | . | TRBV5-6 | CASTPVDAGAGNTIYF | TGTGCCAGCACCCCTGTTGATGCGGGGGCTGGAAACACCATATATTTT
once | TRBJ1-3 | . | TRBV15 | CATSSGGRTGNTIYF | TGTGCCACCAGCTCAGGCGGGAGAACTGGAAACACCATATATTTT
. | TRBJ2-7 | . | TRBV7-2 | CASSDRQGNEQYF | TGTGCCAGCAGCGACCGGCAGGGGAACGAGCAGTACTTC
few | TRBJ1-6 | TRBD1 | TRBV20-1 | CSARDPGQDNSPLHF | TGCAGTGCTAGAGATCCGGGACAGGACAATTCACCCCTCCACTTT
. | TRBJ1-2 | . | TRBV4-1 | CAVRTGGSNYGYTF | TGCGCCGTCAGGACCGGGGGTTCTAACTATGGCTACACCTTC
many | TRBJ2-1 | . | TRBV20-1 | CSASVDSRGSSYNEQFF | TGCAGTGCTAGTGTCGATTCTCGGGGGAGCTCCTACAATGAGCAGTTCTTC
many | TRBJ1-1 | . | TRBV12-3/TRBV12-4 | CASSFGREKEAFF | TGTGCCAGCAGTTTCGGCAGGGAGAAAGAAGCTTTCTTT
. | TRBJ1-2 | TRBD1 | TRBV12-3/TRBV12-4 | CASSTGTGVDYGYTF | TGTGCCAGCAGTACAGGAACAGGGGTCGACTATGGCTACACCTTC
. | TRBJ1-4 | . | TRBV20-1 | CSARTSGGPGGLFF | TGCAGTGCCCGGACTAGCGGGGGGCCAGGTGGTCTGTTTTTT
. | TRBJ2-2 | . | TRBV19 | CASSIPLNTGELFF | TGTGCCAGTAGTATCCCCTTAAACACCGGGGAGCTGTTTTTT
many | TRBJ1-2 | TRBD1 | TRBV30 | CAWSTGTSYTF | TGTGCCTGGTCGACAGGGACTAGCTACACCTTC
. | TRBJ2-7 | TRBD1 | TRBV13 | CASRGTGMHYEQYF | TGTGCCAGCAGGGGGACAGGGATGCACTACGAGCAGTACTTC
. | TRBJ2-2 | TRBD2 | TRBV24-1 | CASSQAGGGPTGELFF | TGTGCCAGCAGCCAAGCTGGGGGGGGTCCGACCGGGGAGCTGTTTTTT
. | TRBJ2-7 | . | TRBV2 | CASSGGGIEQYF | TGTGCCAGCAGCGGAGGGGGGATAGAGCAGTACTTC
. | TRBJ2-2 | TRBD1 | TRBV19 | CASSTDRADTGELFF | TGTGCCAGTAGTACGGACAGGGCGGACACCGGGGAGCTGTTTTTT
. | TRBJ1-6 | . | TRBV2 | CATSQQGTPLHF | TGTGCCACCTCGCAGCAGGGAACACCCCTCCACTTT
. | TRBJ2-2 | . | TRBV7-2 | CASSLSGSDTGGRFF | TGTGCCAGCAGCTTGTCTGGGTCCGACACCGGGGGGCGGTTTTTT
few | TRBJ2-5 | TRBD2 | TRBV24-1 | CATSDVQIGTSGNQETQYF | TGTGCCACCAGTGATGTCCAAATCGGGACTAGCGGGAACCAAGAGACCCAGTACTTC
. | TRBJ2-3 | . | TRBV19 | CASSMAPRTDAKYF | TGTGCCAGTAGTATGGCGCCCCGAACAGATGCGAAGTATTTT
. | TRBJ1-4 | . | TRBV7-2 | CASSFETRNTGELF | TGTGCCAGCAGCTTCGAGACTAGAAACACCGGGGAGCTGTTT
. | TRBJ1-1 | . | TRBV7-3 | CASSLLGTRNTQAFF | TGTGCCAGCAGCTTATTGGGGACAAGGAACACTCAAGCTTTCTTT
. | TRBJ2-1 | . | TRBV5-1 | CASSWDHNRYNEQFF | TGCGCCAGCAGCTGGGATCATAACCGCTACAATGAGCAGTTCTTC
. | TRBJ2-1 | TRBD2 | TRBV7-8 | CASSSDLAGDNETFF | TGTGCCAGCAGTTCCGATCTAGCGGGCGATAATGAGACGTTCTTC
. | TRBJ1-3 | TRBD1 | TRBV10-1 | CASSSDRGWGNTIYF | TGCGCCAGCAGCAGCGACAGGGGATGGGGAAACACCATATATTTT
. | TRBJ2-3 | TRBD1 | TRBV5-1 | CASSLAQGADTDTQYF | TGTGCCAGCAGCTTAGCTCAGGGGGCCGACACAGATACGCAGTATTTT
. | TRBJ1-1 | TRBD1 | TRBV9 | CASSVGQTTTGALF | TGTGCCAGCAGCGTGGGACAGACCACAACCGGAGCGCTCTTT
. | TRBJ2-3 | TRBD1 | TRBV2 | CASSDRGDTDTQYF | TGTGCCAGCAGCGACAGGGGAGACACAGATACGCAGTATTTT
. | TRBJ1-2 | . | TRBV7-7 | CASSLAAVRTLFNYGYTF | TGTGCTAGCAGCTTAGCGGCTGTGCGGACGCTCTTTAACTATGGCTACACCTTC
. | TRBJ1-6 | . | TRBV10-3 | CAISGRADSIHSPLHF | TGTGCCATCAGCGGTAGGGCCGATTCTATCCATTCACCCCTCCACTTT
many | TRBJ2-7 | TRBD1 | TRBV6-5 | CASRDGQGSYEQYF | TGTGCCAGCAGGGACGGACAGGGGTCCTACGAGCAGTACTTC
many | TRBJ2-5 | . | TRBV3-1 | CASSGPPQGKTQYF | TGTGCCAGCAGCGGTCCACCTCAGGGGAAGACCCAGTACTTC
. | TRBJ2-7 | . | TRBV15 | CATSNAGGTNEQYF | TGTGCCACCAGCAATGCTGGGGGAACCAATGAGCAGTACTTC
. | TRBJ1-5 | TRBD1 | TRBV12-3/TRBV12-4 | CASSFGTAYSNQPQHF | TGTGCCAGCAGTTTTGGGACAGCTTATAGCAATCAGCCCCAGCATTTT
. | TRBJ2-5 | . | TRBV20-1 | CSDKAAQETQYF | TGCAGCGACAAAGCAGCTCAAGAGACCCAGTACTTC
many | TRBJ2-7 | TRBD1 | TRBV30 | CASRTGGLDEQYF | TGTGCCTCGCGGACAGGGGGCCTCGACGAGCAGTACTTC
. | TRBJ1-5 | . | TRBV20-1 | CSARARGEHNQPQHF | TGCAGTGCTAGAGCCCGGGGGGAACACAATCAGCCCCAGCATTTT
many | TRBJ2-2 | . | TRBV9 | CASSVMADSTGELFF | TGTGCCAGCAGCGTAATGGCAGACAGCACCGGGGAGCTGTTTTTT
. | TRBJ1-6 | . | TRBV24-1 | CATSDREGGDYTLYF | TGTGCCACCAGTGACAGGGAGGGCGGCGATTATACCCTCTATTTT
. | TRBJ1-5 | . | TRBV20-1 | CSARQLPAQPQHF | TGCAGTGCTAGACAGCTACCTGCCCAGCCCCAGCATTTT
. | TRBJ1-2 | TRBD1 | TRBV20-1 | CSARAPDRVGYTF | TGCAGTGCTCGAGCCCCGGACAGGGTAGGCTACACCTTC
. | TRBJ2-6 | . | TRBV7-6 | CASSPIGGWFSGANVLTF | TGTGCCAGCAGCCCGATTGGCGGGTGGTTCTCTGGGGCCAACGTCCTGACTTTC
many | TRBJ1-2 | TRBD1 | TRBV7-8 | CASSSPGGGYGYTF | TGTGCCAGCAGCTCCCCAGGGGGTGGCTATGGCTACACCTTC
. | TRBJ1-4 | . | TRBV7-6 | CASSLDGAGMGYTFF | TGTGCCAGCAGCTTAGATGGTGCGGGGATGGGCTACACCTTTTTT
many | TRBJ2-2 | TRBD1 | TRBV6-1 | CARRDSNTGELFF | TGTGCCCGCCGGGACAGTAACACCGGGGAGCTGTTTTTT